This T cell receptor (beta chain) is drawn from a study of shared clonotypes between healthy human individuals. In the case of this clone: Its antigen remains unidentified.

The germline gives CDR1 GTSNPN, CDR2 SVGIG (reference sequence). Trimming cost V 0 bases and J 4 bases; bases outside gene matches: 16. This CDR3 is built from 18 residues. Each donor was a Caucasian adult residing in Nashville, Tennessee. CD4+ cells were split into CD45RA+ naive and CD45RA-negative memory subsets. Produced via immunoSEQ multiplex PCR; TCRdb's table is partial and in-frame only. The sample holds roughly 1,600,000 clones, around 98.5% seen once. Findings and caveats of the study: Incomplete sequencing of sorted subsets was indicated by rarefaction despite large depth. An expected dependence of interdonor clonotype sharing on sequencing depth was noted.

Material for sequencing was naive CD4+ T cells sorted from blood. As for subset: CD45RA+ positively selected. The TCR originated in a man aged 25-45 years in good health. The V gene is TRBV30, the J gene TRBJ2-3, with 7 bases that match TRBD2. CDR3: CAWSVTEKRDLEADTQYF. The CDR3 region has the DNA TGTGCCTGGAGTGTCACCGAGAAGCGGGATCTGGAGGCAGATACGCAGTATTTT.